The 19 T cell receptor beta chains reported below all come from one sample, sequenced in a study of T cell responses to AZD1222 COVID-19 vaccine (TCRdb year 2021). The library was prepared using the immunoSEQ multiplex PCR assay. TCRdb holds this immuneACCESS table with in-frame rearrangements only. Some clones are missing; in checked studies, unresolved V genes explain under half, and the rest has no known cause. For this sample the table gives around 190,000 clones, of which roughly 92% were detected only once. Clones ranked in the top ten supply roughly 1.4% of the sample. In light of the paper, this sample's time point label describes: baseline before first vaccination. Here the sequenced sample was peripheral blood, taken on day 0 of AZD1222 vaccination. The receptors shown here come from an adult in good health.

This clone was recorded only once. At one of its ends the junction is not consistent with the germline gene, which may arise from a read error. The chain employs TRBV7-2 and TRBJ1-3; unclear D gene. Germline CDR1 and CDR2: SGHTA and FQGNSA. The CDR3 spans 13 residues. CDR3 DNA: TGTGCCAGCAGCTTAGGAGAGACCGCTCAATTTTTTTTT. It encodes CASSLGETAQFFF.

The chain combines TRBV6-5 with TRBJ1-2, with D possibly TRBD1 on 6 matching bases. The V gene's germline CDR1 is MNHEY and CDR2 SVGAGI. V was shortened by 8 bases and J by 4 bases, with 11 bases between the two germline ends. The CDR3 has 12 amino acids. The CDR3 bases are TGTGCCAGCGGCGGACAGAGCTATGGCTACACCTTC. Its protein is CASGGQSYGYTF.

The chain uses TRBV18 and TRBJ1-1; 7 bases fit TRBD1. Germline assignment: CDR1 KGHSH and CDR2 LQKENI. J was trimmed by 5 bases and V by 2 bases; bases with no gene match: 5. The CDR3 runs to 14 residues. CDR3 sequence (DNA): TGTGCCAGCTCACCAGCAGGGGGTCGGACTGAAGCTTTCTTT. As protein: CASSPAGGRTEAFF.

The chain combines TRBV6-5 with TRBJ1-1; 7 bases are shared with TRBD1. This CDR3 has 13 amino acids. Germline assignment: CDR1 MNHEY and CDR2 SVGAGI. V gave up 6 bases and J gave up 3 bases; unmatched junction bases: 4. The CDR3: CASRVDRDTEAFF. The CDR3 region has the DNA TGTGCCAGCAGAGTCGACAGGGACACTGAAGCTTTCTTT.

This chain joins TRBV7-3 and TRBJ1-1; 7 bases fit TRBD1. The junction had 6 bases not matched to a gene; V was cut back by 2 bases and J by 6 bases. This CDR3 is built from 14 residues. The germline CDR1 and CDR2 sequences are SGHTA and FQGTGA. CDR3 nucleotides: TGTGCCAGCAGCTTATCACAGGGGATACCTGAAGCTTTCTTT. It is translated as CASSLSQGIPEAFF.

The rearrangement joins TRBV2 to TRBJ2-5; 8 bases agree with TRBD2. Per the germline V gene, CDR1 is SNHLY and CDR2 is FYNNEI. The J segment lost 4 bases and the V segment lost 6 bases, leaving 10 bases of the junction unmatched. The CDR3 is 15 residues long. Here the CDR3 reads CASSAVAGSSETQYF. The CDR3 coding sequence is TGTGCCAGCAGCGCTGTAGCGGGGAGTTCAGAGACCCAGTACTTC.

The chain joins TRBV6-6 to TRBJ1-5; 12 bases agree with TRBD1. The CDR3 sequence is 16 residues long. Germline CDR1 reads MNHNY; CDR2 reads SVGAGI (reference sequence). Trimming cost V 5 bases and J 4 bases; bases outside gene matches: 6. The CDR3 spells CASSRLGQGANQPQHF. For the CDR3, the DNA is TGTGCCAGCAGTAGACTGGGACAGGGGGCTAATCAGCCCCAGCATTTT.

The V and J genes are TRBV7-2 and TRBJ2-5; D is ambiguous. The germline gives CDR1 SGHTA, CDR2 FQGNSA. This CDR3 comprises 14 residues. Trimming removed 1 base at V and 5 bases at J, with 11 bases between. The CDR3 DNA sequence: TGTGCCAGCAGCTTAGGGATCGAGGTGGAGACCCAGTACTTC. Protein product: CASSLGIEVETQYF.

This chain's CDR3 is CASSLQGGSGNTIYF. In nucleotides, the CDR3 is TGTGCCAGCAGCTTACAGGGTGGGAGCGGAAACACCATATATTTT. V and J are TRBV6-6 and TRBJ1-3, with D perhaps TRBD1 (6 bases). Trimming removed 6 bases at V and 4 bases at J, with 16 bases between. Germline assignment: CDR1 MNHNY and CDR2 SVGAGI (reference sequence). This CDR3 has 15 residues.

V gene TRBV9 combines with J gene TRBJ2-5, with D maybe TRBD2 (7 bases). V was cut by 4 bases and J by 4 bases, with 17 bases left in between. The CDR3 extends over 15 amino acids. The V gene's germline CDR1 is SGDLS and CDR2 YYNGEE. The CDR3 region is CASSLGGQGGETQYF. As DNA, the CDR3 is TGTGCCAGCAGCCTCGGGGGGCAGGGTGGAGAGACCCAGTACTTC.

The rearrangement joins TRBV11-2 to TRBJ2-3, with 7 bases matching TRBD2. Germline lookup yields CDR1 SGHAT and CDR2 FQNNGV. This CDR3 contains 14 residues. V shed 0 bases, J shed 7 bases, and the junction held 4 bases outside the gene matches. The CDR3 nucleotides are TGTGCCAGCAGCTTAGATCAGGGAGGGAATACGCAGTATTTT. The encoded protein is CASSLDQGGNTQYF.

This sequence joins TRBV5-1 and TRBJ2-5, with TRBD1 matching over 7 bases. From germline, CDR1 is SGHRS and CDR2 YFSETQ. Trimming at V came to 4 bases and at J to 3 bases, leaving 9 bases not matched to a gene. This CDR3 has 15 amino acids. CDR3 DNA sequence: TGCGCCAGCAGCGCACAACCCGGGACAGAAGAGACCCAGTACTTC. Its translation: CASSAQPGTEETQYF.

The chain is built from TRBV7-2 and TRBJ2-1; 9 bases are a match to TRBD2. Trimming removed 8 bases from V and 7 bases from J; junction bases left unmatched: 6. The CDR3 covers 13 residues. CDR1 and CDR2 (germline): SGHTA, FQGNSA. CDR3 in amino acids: CASRLAEGNEQFF. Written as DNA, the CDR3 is TGTGCCAGCCGACTAGCGGAGGGGAATGAGCAGTTCTTC. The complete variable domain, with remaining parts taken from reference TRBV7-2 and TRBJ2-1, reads GAGVSQSPSNKVTEKGKDVELRCDPISGHTALYWYRQSLGQGLEFLIYFQGNSAPDKSGLPSDRFSAERTGGSVSTLTIQRTQQEDSAVYLCASRLAEGNEQFFGPGTRLTVL.

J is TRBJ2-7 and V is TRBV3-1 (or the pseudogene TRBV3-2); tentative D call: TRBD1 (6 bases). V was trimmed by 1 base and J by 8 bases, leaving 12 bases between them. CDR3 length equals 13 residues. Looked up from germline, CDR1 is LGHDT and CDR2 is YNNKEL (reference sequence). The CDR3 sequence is CASSQASQGQQYF. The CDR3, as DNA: TGTGCCAGCAGCCAAGCGTCACAGGGTCAGCAGTACTTC.

The CDR3 sequence is CASSPVRVSGYTF. CDR3 DNA sequence: TGTGCCAGCAGCCCCGTCAGAGTCTCTGGCTACACCTTC. V usage is TRBV28 and J usage is TRBJ1-2; no firm D call. The V gene's germline CDR1 is MDHEN and CDR2 SYDVKM. V dropped 6 bases and J dropped 7 bases, with 15 bases sitting between them. The CDR3 has 13 amino acids.

CDR3 region: CASSTGNTEAFF. The CDR3 nucleotides read TGTGCCAGTAGTACAGGGAACACTGAAGCTTTCTTT. The genes are TRBV19 and TRBJ1-1, with D uncertain. CDR1 is LNHDA and CDR2 is SQIVND in the germline V gene (reference sequence). This CDR3 has 12 residues. Trimming removed 4 bases at V and 1 base at J, with 4 bases between. Based on the CDR3 plus reference TRBV19 and TRBJ1-1, the full variable domain is DGGITQSPKYLFRKEGQNVTLSCEQNLNHDAMYWYRQDPGQGLRLIYYSQIVNDFQKGDIAEGYSVSREKKESFPLTVTSAQKNPTAFYLCASSTGNTEAFFGQGTRLTVV.

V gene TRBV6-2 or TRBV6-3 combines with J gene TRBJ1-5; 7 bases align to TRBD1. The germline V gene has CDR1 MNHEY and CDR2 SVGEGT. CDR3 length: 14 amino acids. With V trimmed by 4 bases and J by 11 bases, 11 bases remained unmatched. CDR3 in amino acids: CASSLGQAPNAQHF. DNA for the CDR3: TGTGCCAGCAGTTTAGGACAGGCCCCTAATGCCCAGCATTTT.

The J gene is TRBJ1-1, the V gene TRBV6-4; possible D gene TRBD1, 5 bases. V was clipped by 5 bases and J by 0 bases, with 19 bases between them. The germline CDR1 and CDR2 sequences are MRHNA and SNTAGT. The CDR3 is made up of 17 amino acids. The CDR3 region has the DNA TGTGCCAGCAGTCCCCTAACCCAGGGCAGACTGAACACTGAAGCTTTCTTT. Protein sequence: CASSPLTQGRLNTEAFF.

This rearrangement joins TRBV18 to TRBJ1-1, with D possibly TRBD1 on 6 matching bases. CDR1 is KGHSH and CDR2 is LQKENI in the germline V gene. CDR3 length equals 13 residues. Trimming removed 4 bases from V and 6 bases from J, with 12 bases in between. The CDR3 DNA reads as TGTGCCAGCTCACAGGGGGACGCCTCTGAAGCTTTCTTT. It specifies CASSQGDASEAFF.